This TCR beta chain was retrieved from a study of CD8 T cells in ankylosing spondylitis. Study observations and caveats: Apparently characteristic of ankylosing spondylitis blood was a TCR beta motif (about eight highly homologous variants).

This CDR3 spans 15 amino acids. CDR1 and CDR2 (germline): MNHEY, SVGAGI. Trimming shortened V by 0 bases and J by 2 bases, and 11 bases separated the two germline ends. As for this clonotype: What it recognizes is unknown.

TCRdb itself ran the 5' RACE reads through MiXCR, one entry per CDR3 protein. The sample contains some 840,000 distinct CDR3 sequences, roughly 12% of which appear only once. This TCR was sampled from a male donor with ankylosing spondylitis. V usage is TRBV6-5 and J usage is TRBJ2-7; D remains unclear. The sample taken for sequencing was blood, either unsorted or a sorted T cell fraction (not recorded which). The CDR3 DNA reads TGTGCCAGCAGTTACTCGATCGGAGATGCCTACGAGCAGTACTTC. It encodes CASSYSIGDAYEQYF.